The 32 T cell receptor beta chains given below trace back to one sample, sequenced in a study of blood T cell repertoires in COVID-19. Here immunoSEQ multiplex PCR was the method, and the copy in TCRdb shows in-frame clones only, minus some. The data hold approximately 240,000 clones, with more than 65% observed a single time. The sequenced sample consisted of peripheral blood. These receptors all stem from a woman aged 25 to 39 who had recovered from COVID-19.

The rearrangement joins TRBV9 to TRBJ2-1, with 7 bases lining up with TRBD2. V gave up 1 base and J gave up 0 bases; unmatched junction bases: 4. Per germline, CDR1 SGDLS and CDR2 YYNGEE. The CDR3 loop spans 16 amino acids. The DNA for the CDR3 is TGTGCCAGCAGCGTACCTAGCGGTAGCTCCTACAATGAGCAGTTCTTC. Encoded protein: CASSVPSGSSYNEQFF.

The chain uses TRBV10-2 and TRBJ2-3; TRBD2 might be the D (7 bases). The CDR3 covers 16 residues. Trimming removed 3 bases from V and 6 bases from J, with 19 bases in between. Germline values: CDR1 WSHSY, CDR2 SAAADI. The CDR3 here is CASSDFIGGAGDTQYF. Written as DNA, the CDR3 is TGCGCCAGCAGTGATTTCATAGGGGGGGCAGGGGATACGCAGTATTTT.

V usage is TRBV3-1 (or the pseudogene TRBV3-2) and J usage is TRBJ2-7, with 11 bases identical to TRBD2. Germline V gives CDR1 LGHDT, CDR2 YNNKEL (reference sequence). With V trimmed by 2 bases and J by 4 bases, 16 bases remained unmatched. The CDR3 has 19 amino acids. This chain's CDR3 is CASSQSNSGRAKRPYEQYF. The CDR3, as DNA: TGTGCCAGCAGCCAAAGTAATAGCGGGAGGGCTAAGAGACCTTACGAGCAGTACTTC.

This clone came up a few times. The chain combines TRBV7-3 with TRBJ2-5, with D uncertain. The CDR3 is 13 residues long. Germline V gene sequence: CDR1 SGHTA, CDR2 FQGTGA. Trimming left V 5 bases short and J 0 bases short, with 7 bases between. CDR3 sequence: CASSPSYQETQYF. CDR3 DNA sequence: TGTGCCAGCAGCCCCTCTTACCAAGAGACCCAGTACTTC.

In this sample, this clone turned up once. V gene TRBV7-8 combines with J gene TRBJ2-4; TRBD2 matches 12 bases. CDR1 SGHVS and CDR2 FQNEAQ come from the germline V gene. This CDR3 comprises 18 residues. V shed 5 bases, J shed 1 base, and the junction held 9 bases outside the gene matches. The CDR3 nucleotides read TGTGCCAGCAGCCACCGACTAGCGGGGGAGCCGGCCAAAAACATTCAGTACTTC. Protein product: CASSHRLAGEPAKNIQYF.

This chain joins TRBV19 and TRBJ1-1; a weak D match, TRBD1 (5 bases). CDR1 LNHDA and CDR2 SQIVND come from the germline V gene (reference sequence). CDR3 length equals 15 residues. V was pared by 4 bases and J by 0 bases, with 12 bases between. CDR3 bases: TGTGCCAGTAGTACCTTCAGGGCCCTGAACACTGAAGCTTTCTTT. Protein product: CASSTFRALNTEAFF.

The chain carries TRBV6-1 and TRBJ2-5; 10 positions match TRBD2. V lost 3 bases to trimming and J lost 5 bases; unmatched junction nucleotides: 6. The CDR3 runs to 15 residues. Germline V gene lookup returns CDR1 MNHNS and CDR2 SASEGT. CDR3 sequence reads: CASSEWLAGVETQYF. CDR3 DNA sequence: TGTGCCAGCAGTGAGTGGCTAGCGGGAGTCGAGACCCAGTACTTC.

J is TRBJ1-4 and V is TRBV6-7, with a weak D call TRBD1 (5 bases). TRBV6-7 is reported as an ORF; its role is uncertain. V shed 2 bases and J shed 2 bases, with 15 bases lying between them. The CDR3 length is 17 residues. The CDR3 here is CASSYSLGRGTNEKLFF. CDR3 coding DNA: TGTGCCAGCAGTTACAGCCTTGGGAGGGGCACTAATGAAAAACTGTTTTTT.

This clone was recorded once. V gene TRBV19 combines with J gene TRBJ2-7; TRBD1 aligns across 10 bases. Germline values: CDR1 LNHDA, CDR2 SQIVND (reference sequence). This CDR3 has 15 amino acids. V dropped 1 base and J dropped 5; count of bases not matched to a gene: 5. The CDR3, as DNA: TGTGCCAGTAGTATAGGAACGGGACAGGGGCACGAGCAGTACTTC. Protein: CASSIGTGQGHEQYF. Variable domain in full (rest from reference TRBV19 and TRBJ2-7): DGGITQSPKYLFRKEGQNVTLSCEQNLNHDAMYWYRQDPGQGLRLIYYSQIVNDFQKGDIAEGYSVSREKKESFPLTVTSAQKNPTAFYLCASSIGTGQGHEQYFGPGTRLTVT.

This chain connects TRBV6-6 to TRBJ2-7; 9 bases agree with TRBD2. This CDR3 comprises 15 residues. Germline trimming cut 4 bases from V and 9 bases from J; bases unmatched to any gene: 13. CDR1 is MNHNY, CDR2 SVGAGI, per germline (reference sequence). CDR3 sequence: CASSSLRVAGVVQYF. CDR3 DNA: TGTGCCAGCAGTTCGCTCCGGGTAGCGGGAGTCGTGCAGTACTTC.

The chain uses TRBV19 and TRBJ2-3, with D hard to call. The germline CDR1 and CDR2 sequences are LNHDA and SQIVND (reference sequence). V shed 6 bases and J shed 0 bases, with 10 bases lying between them. The CDR3 sequence is 14 residues long. CDR3 bases: TGTGCCAGTAGGGAGCAGCCTAGCACAGATACGCAGTATTTT. Protein product: CASREQPSTDTQYF.

The chain employs TRBV29-1 and TRBJ1-1, with D possibly being TRBD1 (5 bases). The CDR3 is 13 amino acids. The germline V and J ends were trimmed by 7 bases and 2 bases, with 14 bases remaining between them. CDR1 and CDR2 from the germline V gene are SQVTM and ANQGSEA. The CDR3 loop is CSAEVGGNTEAFF. In DNA form, the CDR3 reads TGCAGCGCCGAGGTGGGGGGAAACACTGAAGCTTTCTTT.

The rearrangement joins TRBV20-1 to TRBJ2-7; D uncertain. Trimming took 3 bases from V and 1 from J, leaving 16 bases between them. The CDR3 contains 15 residues. CDR1 and CDR2 (germline): DFQATT, SNEGSKA (reference sequence). CDR3 DNA sequence: TGCAGTGCTAGTTTTCTACCGGCGGCTTCCTACGAGCAGTACTTC. Amino acid sequence: CSASFLPAASYEQYF.

V and J are TRBV18 and TRBJ2-5; 7 bases map to TRBD1. The CDR3 extends over 13 amino acids. The germline V gene encodes CDR1 KGHSH and CDR2 LQKENI. The V and J ends lost 6 bases and 2 bases, in that order; junction bases with no gene match: 3. CDR3 residues: CASSTGEQETQYF. DNA of the CDR3: TGTGCCAGCTCCACAGGGGAGCAAGAGACCCAGTACTTC.

The rearrangement links TRBV7-6 to TRBJ2-7; D perhaps matches TRBD2 (5 bases). Deletions cut 1 base from V and 0 bases from J, with 10 bases between. Germline V gene data show CDR1 as SGHVS and CDR2 as FNYEAQ. The CDR3 spans 15 residues. In nucleotides, the CDR3 is TGTGCCAGCAGCTTAGATGAGGGTCCCTCCTACGAGCAGTACTTC. Translation: CASSLDEGPSYEQYF.

This clone was picked up one time. The chain combines TRBV27 with TRBJ2-1, with a tentative D call TRBD1 (6 bases). The CDR3 runs to 14 residues. From germline, CDR1 is MNHEY and CDR2 SMNVEV (reference sequence). Trimming shortened V by 2 bases and J by 4 bases, and 9 bases separated the two germline ends. CDR3 DNA: TGTGCCAGCAGTTTACAGGGGCATTACAATGAGCAGTTCTTC. Protein sequence: CASSLQGHYNEQFF.

V is TRBV10-3 and J is TRBJ2-5, with 9 positions matching TRBD2. This CDR3 is built from 15 residues. Germline CDR1 ENHRY, CDR2 SYGVKD. V shed 4 bases and J 5 bases; nucleotides not matched to a gene: 8. CDR3 in amino acids: CAISGGSGRRETQYF. CDR3 DNA sequence: TGTGCCATCAGTGGAGGTAGCGGGAGAAGGGAGACCCAGTACTTC.

This clone was recorded once. The chain recombines TRBV18 with TRBJ2-7; unclear D gene. The CDR3 contains 14 residues. Germline lookup yields CDR1 KGHSH and CDR2 LQKENI. V was clipped by 0 bases and J by 7 bases, with 13 bases between them. The CDR3 loop reads CASSPPVSAEEQYF. The CDR3 coding sequence is TGTGCCAGCTCACCACCTGTGTCGGCGGAAGAGCAGTACTTC.

In DNA form, the CDR3 reads TGTGCCAGCAGTCAGACAAGTTCGAACACTGAAGCTTTCTTT. It yields the protein CASSQTSSNTEAFF. This chain connects TRBV28 to TRBJ1-1; D call uncertain. The CDR3 covers 14 residues. V was pared by 5 bases and J by 1 base, with 11 bases between. The germline V gene encodes CDR1 MDHEN and CDR2 SYDVKM.

This clone was recorded a few times. CDR3 amino acids: CASSRGGHSPLHF. Written as DNA, the CDR3 is TGTGCCAGCAGCCGGGGGGGACATTCACCCCTCCACTTT. The chain carries TRBV7-9 and TRBJ1-6, with a weak D call TRBD1 (5 bases). V lost 5 bases and J lost 8, with 10 bases in between. Germline values: CDR1 SEHNR, CDR2 FQNEAQ (reference sequence). The CDR3 runs to 13 residues.

The CDR3 sequence is CASSIWAGEQFF. CDR3 sequence (DNA): TGTGCCAGTAGTATATGGGCGGGCGAGCAGTTCTTC. The rearrangement links TRBV19 to TRBJ2-1; D is possibly TRBD2 (5 bases). Deletions cut 2 bases from V and 10 bases from J, with 9 bases between. Per the germline V gene, CDR1 is LNHDA and CDR2 is SQIVND (reference sequence). CDR3 length: 12 residues.

V gene TRBV19 combines with J gene TRBJ1-3, with D uncertain. This CDR3 contains 15 residues. The V end was cut by 7 bases, the J end by 0 bases, with 13 bases between. In germline, CDR1 is LNHDA, CDR2 SQIVND (reference sequence). The CDR3, as DNA: TGTGCCAGTATACCCCCGGGAAGCTCTGGAAACACCATATATTTT. This encodes CASIPPGSSGNTIYF. Looking up the rest from reference TRBV19 and TRBJ1-3 gives the full variable domain: DGGITQSPKYLFRKEGQNVTLSCEQNLNHDAMYWYRQDPGQGLRLIYYSQIVNDFQKGDIAEGYSVSREKKESFPLTVTSAQKNPTAFYLCASIPPGSSGNTIYFGEGSWLTVV.

The rearrangement joins TRBV10-1 to TRBJ2-4, with 8 positions matching TRBD1. Losses at the gene ends were 2 bases for V and 2 bases for J; bases not matched to a gene: 5. Germline CDR1 WNHNN, CDR2 SYGVQD (reference sequence). This CDR3 is built from 16 residues. CDR3 residues: CASSEAHRGSKNIQYF. The CDR3 region has the DNA TGCGCCAGCAGTGAGGCCCACAGGGGGTCCAAAAACATTCAGTACTTC.

V gene TRBV7-2 combines with J gene TRBJ2-2; D perhaps matches TRBD2 (6 bases). The CDR3 spans 14 residues. The germline gives CDR1 SGHTA, CDR2 FQGNSA. Trimming shortened V by 1 base and J by 7 bases, and 10 bases separated the two germline ends. CDR3 amino acids: CASSLVVGGGELFF. The CDR3 nucleotides are TGTGCCAGCAGCTTAGTGGTGGGAGGCGGGGAGCTGTTTTTT.

J is TRBJ2-5 and V is TRBV5-1; tentatively, D is TRBD1 (5 bases). In germline, CDR1 is SGHRS, CDR2 YFSETQ. V was trimmed by 3 bases and J by 6 bases, leaving 12 bases between them. This CDR3 region has 13 residues. The CDR3 sequence is CASSSPGIQTQYF. The CDR3 coding sequence is TGCGCCAGCAGCTCCCCAGGGATACAGACCCAGTACTTC.

This clone has only one observation. This sample also contains other DNA sequences that code for the same CDR3. V usage is TRBV5-1 and J usage is TRBJ1-2; 9 positions match TRBD1. Unmatched junction bases numbered 5, after V lost 0 bases and J lost 8 bases. This CDR3 comprises 14 residues. The V gene's germline CDR1 is SGHRS and CDR2 YFSETQ. The CDR3 region has the DNA TGCGCCAGCAGCTTGGCCAGGACAGGGGAGGGCTACACCTTC. Translated, it gives CASSLARTGEGYTF.

This chain links TRBV7-9 with TRBJ2-7, with 11 bases identical to TRBD1. Germline V lookup: CDR1 SEHNR, CDR2 FQNEAQ (reference sequence). V gave up 4 bases and J gave up 3 bases; unmatched junction bases: 2. The CDR3 runs to 14 residues. The CDR3 bases are TGTGCCAGCAGCTGGACAGGGGGCCACTACGAGCAGTACTTC. Protein product: CASSWTGGHYEQYF. The variable domain in full, with the rest retrieved from reference TRBV7-9 and TRBJ2-7, is DTGVSQNPRHKITKRGQNVTFRCDPISEHNRLYWYRQTLGQGPEFLTYFQNEAQLEKSRLLSDRFSAERPKGSFSTLEIQRTEQGDSAMYLCASSWTGGHYEQYFGPGTRLTVT.

This clone was recorded only once. The rearrangement links TRBV7-2 to TRBJ2-4, with 7 bases matching TRBD2. CDR3 length: 15 amino acids. Germline lookup yields CDR1 SGHTA and CDR2 FQGNSA. V shed 1 base and J 2 bases; nucleotides not matched to a gene: 2. The CDR3 loop is CASSLGGTTKNIQYF. CDR3 nucleotides: TGTGCCAGCAGCTTAGGAGGGACTACCAAAAACATTCAGTACTTC.

V is TRBV27 and J is TRBJ1-5; 8 nucleotides match TRBD1. J was trimmed by 0 bases and V by 2 bases; bases with no gene match: 12. The germline V gene encodes CDR1 MNHEY and CDR2 SMNVEV (reference sequence). The CDR3 spans 19 residues. CDR3 DNA sequence: TGTGCCAGCAGTTTAATGGCAGGGGGCCGTCTAACTAGCAATCAGCCCCAGCATTTT. This sequence encodes CASSLMAGGRLTSNQPQHF.

This chain joins TRBV14 and TRBJ2-3; weak D call: TRBD2 (6 bases). V was cut by 4 bases and J by 2 bases, with 10 bases left in between. The CDR3 has 14 amino acids. Germline V gene data show CDR1 as SGHDN and CDR2 as FVKESK. The CDR3 is CASSPGLFTDTQYF. The DNA for the CDR3 is TGTGCCAGCAGCCCGGGACTCTTCACAGATACGCAGTATTTT. Full variable domain (rest looked up from reference TRBV14 and TRBJ2-3): EAGVTQFPSHSVIEKGQTVTLRCDPISGHDNLYWYRRVMGKEIKFLLHFVKESKQDESGMPNNRFLAERTGGTYSTLKVQPAELEDSGVYFCASSPGLFTDTQYFGPGTRLTVL.

V is TRBV27 and J is TRBJ2-5; 15 nucleotides align to TRBD2. Germline values: CDR1 MNHEY, CDR2 SMNVEV (reference sequence). The CDR3 contains 18 residues. J gave up 4 bases and V 4 bases, and 10 bases lay outside the gene matches. CDR3 sequence reads: CASSSGLAGGPRGETQYF. CDR3 in DNA: TGTGCCAGCAGTTCCGGACTAGCGGGAGGGCCCAGGGGAGAGACCCAGTACTTC.

V and J are TRBV11-2 and TRBJ2-7, with a possible D match to TRBD2 (5 bases). Between the trimmed V and J ends, which lost 4 bases and 2 bases, there was a span of 12 bases. In germline, CDR1 is SGHAT, CDR2 FQNNGV. The CDR3 consists of 14 residues. The CDR3 DNA reads TGTGCCAGCAGCTCCTTCACCGGGACCTACGAGCAGTACTTC. Its protein product is CASSSFTGTYEQYF.